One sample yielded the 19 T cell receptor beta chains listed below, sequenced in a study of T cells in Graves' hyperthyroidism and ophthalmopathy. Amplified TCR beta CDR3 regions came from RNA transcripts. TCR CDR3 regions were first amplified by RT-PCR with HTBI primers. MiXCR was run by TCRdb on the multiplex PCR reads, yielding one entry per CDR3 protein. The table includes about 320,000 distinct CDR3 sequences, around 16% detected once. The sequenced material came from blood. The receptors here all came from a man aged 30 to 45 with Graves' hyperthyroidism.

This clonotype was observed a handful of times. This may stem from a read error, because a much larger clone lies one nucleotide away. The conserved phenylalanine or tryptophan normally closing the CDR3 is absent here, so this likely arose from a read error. In DNA, the CDR3 is TGTGCCAGCAGTTCTCCGGGACGGGGGAACACTGAAGCTTTCCTT. Amino acids: CASSSPGRGNTEAFL. The rearrangement joins TRBV27 to TRBJ1-1; perhaps TRBD1 as D (5 bases). Trimming took 4 bases from V and 1 from J, leaving 13 bases between them. This CDR3 has 15 amino acids. CDR1 is MNHEY, CDR2 SMNVEV, per germline (reference sequence).

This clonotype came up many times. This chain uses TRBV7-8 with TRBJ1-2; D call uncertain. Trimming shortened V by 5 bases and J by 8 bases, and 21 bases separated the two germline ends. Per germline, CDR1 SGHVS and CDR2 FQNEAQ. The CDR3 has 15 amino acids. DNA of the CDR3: TGTGCCAGCAGCGAGAGACCGACCGCCTGGAAAGGCTACACCTTC. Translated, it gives CASSERPTAWKGYTF.

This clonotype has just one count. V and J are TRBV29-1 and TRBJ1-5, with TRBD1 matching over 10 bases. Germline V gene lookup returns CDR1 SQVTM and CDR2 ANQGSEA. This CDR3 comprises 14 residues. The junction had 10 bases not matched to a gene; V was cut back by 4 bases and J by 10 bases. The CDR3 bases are TGCAGCGTTGGACAAGGGACAGGGGTTGATCCCCAGCATTTT. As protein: CSVGQGTGVDPQHF.

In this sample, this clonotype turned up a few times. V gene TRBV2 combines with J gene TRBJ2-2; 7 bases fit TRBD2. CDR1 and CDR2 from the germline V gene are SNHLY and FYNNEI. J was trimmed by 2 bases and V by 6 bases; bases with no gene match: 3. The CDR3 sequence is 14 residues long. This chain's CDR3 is CASRGGRNTGELFF. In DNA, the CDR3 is TGTGCCAGCAGGGGCGGGAGAAACACCGGGGAGCTGTTTTTT. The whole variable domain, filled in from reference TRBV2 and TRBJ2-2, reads EPEVTQTPSHQVTQMGQEVILRCVPISNHLYFYWYRQILGQKVEFLVSFYNNEISEKSEIFDDQFSVERPDGSNFTLKIRSTKLEDSAMYFCASRGGRNTGELFFGEGSRLTVL.

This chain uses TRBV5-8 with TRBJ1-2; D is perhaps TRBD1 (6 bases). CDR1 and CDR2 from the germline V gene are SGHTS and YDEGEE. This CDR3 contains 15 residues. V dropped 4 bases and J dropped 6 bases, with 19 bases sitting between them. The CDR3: CASSPRDMGLDGYTF. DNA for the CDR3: TGTGCCAGCAGCCCCCGGGACATGGGACTTGATGGCTACACCTTC.

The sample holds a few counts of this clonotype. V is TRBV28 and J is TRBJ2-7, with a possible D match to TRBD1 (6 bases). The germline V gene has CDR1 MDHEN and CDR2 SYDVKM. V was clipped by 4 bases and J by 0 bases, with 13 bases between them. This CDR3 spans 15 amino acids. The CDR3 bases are TGTGCCAGCAGTTCTACAGGGTACCTCTCCTACGAGCAGTACTTC. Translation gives CASSSTGYLSYEQYF.

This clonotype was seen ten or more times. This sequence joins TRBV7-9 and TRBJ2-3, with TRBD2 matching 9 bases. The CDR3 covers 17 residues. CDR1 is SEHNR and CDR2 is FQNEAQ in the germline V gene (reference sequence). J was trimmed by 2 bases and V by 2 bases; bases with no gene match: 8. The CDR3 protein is CASSLLAGGPVTDTQYF. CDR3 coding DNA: TGTGCCAGCAGCTTACTGGCGGGAGGGCCCGTCACAGATACGCAGTATTTT.

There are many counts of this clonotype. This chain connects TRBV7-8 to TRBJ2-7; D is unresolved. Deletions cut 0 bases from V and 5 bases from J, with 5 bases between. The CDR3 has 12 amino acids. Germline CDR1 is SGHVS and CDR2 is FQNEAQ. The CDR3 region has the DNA TGTGCCAGCAGCTTAGCGATCAACGAGCAGTACTTC. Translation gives CASSLAINEQYF.

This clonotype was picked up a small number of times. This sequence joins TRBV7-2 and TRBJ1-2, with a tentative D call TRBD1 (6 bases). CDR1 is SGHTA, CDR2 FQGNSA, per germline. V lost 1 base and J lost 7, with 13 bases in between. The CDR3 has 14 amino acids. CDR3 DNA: TGTGCCAGCAGCTTAGTAGCAGGGGAAGCTGGCTACACCTTC. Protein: CASSLVAGEAGYTF. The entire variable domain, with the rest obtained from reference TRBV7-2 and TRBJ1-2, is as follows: GAGVSQSPSNKVTEKGKDVELRCDPISGHTALYWYRQSLGQGLEFLIYFQGNSAPDKSGLPSDRFSAERTGGSVSTLTIQRTQQEDSAVYLCASSLVAGEAGYTFGSGTRLTVV.

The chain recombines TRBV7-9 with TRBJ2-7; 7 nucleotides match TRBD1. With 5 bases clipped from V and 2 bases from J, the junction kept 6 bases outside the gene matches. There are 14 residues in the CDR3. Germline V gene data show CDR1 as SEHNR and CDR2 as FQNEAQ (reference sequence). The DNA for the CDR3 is TGTGCCAGCAGCCCAGGGACAGCCACCTACGAGCAGTACTTC. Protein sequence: CASSPGTATYEQYF.

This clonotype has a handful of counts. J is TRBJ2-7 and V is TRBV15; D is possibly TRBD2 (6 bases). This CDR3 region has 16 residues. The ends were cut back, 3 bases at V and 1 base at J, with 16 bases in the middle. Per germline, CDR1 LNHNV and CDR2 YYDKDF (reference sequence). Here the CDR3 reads CATSSGATSRSYEQYF. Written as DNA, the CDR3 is TGTGCCACCAGCAGCGGAGCTACTAGCAGATCCTACGAGCAGTACTTC.

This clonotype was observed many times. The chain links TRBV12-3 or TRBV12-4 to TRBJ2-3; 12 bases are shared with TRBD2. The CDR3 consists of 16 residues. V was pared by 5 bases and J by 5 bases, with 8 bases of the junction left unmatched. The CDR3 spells CASSTRTSGKVDTQYF. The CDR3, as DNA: TGTGCCAGCAGTACGAGGACTAGCGGGAAGGTAGATACGCAGTATTTT.

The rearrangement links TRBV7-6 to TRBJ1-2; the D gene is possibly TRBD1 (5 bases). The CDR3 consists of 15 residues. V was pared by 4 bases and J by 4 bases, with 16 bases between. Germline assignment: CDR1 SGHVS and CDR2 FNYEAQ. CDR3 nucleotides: TGTGCCAGCAGCTCGCCGGGACGGCGGTTCTATGGCTACACCTTC. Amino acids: CASSSPGRRFYGYTF.

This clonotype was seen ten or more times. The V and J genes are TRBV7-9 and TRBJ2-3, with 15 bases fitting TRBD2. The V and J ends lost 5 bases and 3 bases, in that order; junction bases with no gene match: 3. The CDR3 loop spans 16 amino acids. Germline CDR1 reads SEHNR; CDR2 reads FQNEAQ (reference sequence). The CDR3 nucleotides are TGTGCCAGCAGCGGGACTAGCGGGAGGCTTACAGATACGCAGTATTTT. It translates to CASSGTSGRLTDTQYF.

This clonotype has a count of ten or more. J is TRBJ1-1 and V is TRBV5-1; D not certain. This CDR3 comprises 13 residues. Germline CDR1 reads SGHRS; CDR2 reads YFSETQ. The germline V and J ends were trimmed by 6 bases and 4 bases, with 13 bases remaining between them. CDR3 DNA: TGCGCCAGCACCTTAGAGAAGAGCACTGAAGCTTTCTTT. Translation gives CASTLEKSTEAFF.

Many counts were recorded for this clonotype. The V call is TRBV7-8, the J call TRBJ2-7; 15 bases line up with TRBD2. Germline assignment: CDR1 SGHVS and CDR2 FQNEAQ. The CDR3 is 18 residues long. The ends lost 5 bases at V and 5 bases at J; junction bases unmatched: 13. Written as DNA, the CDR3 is TGTGCCAGCAGCCAAGCCCCCGGGACTAGCGGGAGGATGAACGAGCAGTACTTC. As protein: CASSQAPGTSGRMNEQYF.

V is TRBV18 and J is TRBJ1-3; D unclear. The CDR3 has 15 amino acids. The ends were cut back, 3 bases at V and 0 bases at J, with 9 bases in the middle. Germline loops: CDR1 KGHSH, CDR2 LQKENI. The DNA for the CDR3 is TGTGCCAGCTCACCCGCAGCCGGCTCTGGAAACACCATATATTTT. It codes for CASSPAAGSGNTIYF.

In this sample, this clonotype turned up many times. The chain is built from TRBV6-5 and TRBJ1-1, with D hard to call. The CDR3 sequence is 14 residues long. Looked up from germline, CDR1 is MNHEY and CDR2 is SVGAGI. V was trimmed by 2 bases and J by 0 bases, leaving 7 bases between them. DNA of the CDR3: TGTGCCAGCAGTTACCATGCCATGAACACTGAAGCTTTCTTT. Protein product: CASSYHAMNTEAFF.

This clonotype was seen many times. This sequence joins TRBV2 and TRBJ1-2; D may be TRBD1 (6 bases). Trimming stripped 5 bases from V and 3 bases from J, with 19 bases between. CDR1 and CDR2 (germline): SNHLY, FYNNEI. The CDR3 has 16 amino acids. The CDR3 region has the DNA TGTGCCAGCAGTAGTTGGGTGTCCGGGGGCCACTATGGCTACACCTTC. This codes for CASSSWVSGGHYGYTF. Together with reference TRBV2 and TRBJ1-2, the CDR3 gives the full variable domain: EPEVTQTPSHQVTQMGQEVILRCVPISNHLYFYWYRQILGQKVEFLVSFYNNEISEKSEIFDDQFSVERPDGSNFTLKIRSTKLEDSAMYFCASSSWVSGGHYGYTFGSGTRLTVV.